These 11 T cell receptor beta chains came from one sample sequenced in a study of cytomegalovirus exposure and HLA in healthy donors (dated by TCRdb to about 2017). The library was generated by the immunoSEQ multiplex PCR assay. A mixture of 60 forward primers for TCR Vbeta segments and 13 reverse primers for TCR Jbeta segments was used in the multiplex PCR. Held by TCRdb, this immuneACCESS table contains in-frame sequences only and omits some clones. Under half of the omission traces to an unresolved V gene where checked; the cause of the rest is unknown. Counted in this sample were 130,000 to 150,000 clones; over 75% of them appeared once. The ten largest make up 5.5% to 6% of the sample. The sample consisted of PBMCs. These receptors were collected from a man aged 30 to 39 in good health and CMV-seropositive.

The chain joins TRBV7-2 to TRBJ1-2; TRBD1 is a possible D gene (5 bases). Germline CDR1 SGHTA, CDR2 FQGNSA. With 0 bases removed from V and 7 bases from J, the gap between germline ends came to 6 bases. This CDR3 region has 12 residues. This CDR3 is CASSLAGGGYTF. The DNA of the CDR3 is TGTGCCAGCAGCTTAGCGGGGGGTGGCTACACCTTC.

The CDR3 DNA reads TGTGCCAGCAGCTTGGGGGGGAGGATTGCAGATACGCAGTATTTT. This sequence encodes CASSLGGRIADTQYF. This rearrangement joins TRBV5-6 to TRBJ2-3; tentative D call: TRBD2 (6 bases). From germline, CDR1 is SGHDT and CDR2 YYEEEE. The CDR3 has 15 residues. V gave up 0 bases and J gave up 4 bases, with 12 bases separating them.

The CDR3 DNA follows: TGTGCCAGCAGCTCCTCGGTGACTAGCGGGGGGGACCGCCGGGAGACCCAGTACTTC. It encodes CASSSSVTSGGDRRETQYF. The chain uses TRBV7-2 and TRBJ2-5, with 14 bases matching TRBD2. With 4 bases clipped from V and 5 bases from J, the junction kept 15 bases outside the gene matches. This CDR3 region has 19 residues. CDR1 is SGHTA, CDR2 FQGNSA, per germline.

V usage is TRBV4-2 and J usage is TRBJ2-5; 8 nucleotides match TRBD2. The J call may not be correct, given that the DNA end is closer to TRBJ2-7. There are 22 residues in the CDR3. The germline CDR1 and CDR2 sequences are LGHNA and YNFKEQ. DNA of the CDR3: TGTGCCAGCAGCCAAGATGCTGCTGTCCCGGGAGGGCCTATGAGGTGGGCTTCCGAGCAGTACTTC. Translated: CASSQDAAVPGGPMRWASEQYF.

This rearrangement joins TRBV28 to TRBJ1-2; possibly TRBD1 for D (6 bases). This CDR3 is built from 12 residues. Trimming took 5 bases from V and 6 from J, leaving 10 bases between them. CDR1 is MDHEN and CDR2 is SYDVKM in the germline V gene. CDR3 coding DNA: TGTGCCAGCAGTACAGGGATAGATGGCTACACCTTC. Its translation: CASSTGIDGYTF.

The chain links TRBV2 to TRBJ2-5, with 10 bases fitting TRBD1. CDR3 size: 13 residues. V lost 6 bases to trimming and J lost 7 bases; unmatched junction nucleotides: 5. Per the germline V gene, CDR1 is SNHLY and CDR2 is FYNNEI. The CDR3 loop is CASSEDRGATQYF. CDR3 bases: TGTGCCAGCAGCGAGGACAGGGGGGCGACCCAGTACTTC.

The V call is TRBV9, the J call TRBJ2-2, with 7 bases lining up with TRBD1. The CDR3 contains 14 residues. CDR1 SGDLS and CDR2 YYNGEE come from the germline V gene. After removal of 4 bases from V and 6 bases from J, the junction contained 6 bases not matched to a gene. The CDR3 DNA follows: TGTGCCAGCAGCTCCTACAGGGGCGCCGGGGAGCTGTTTTTT. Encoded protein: CASSSYRGAGELFF.

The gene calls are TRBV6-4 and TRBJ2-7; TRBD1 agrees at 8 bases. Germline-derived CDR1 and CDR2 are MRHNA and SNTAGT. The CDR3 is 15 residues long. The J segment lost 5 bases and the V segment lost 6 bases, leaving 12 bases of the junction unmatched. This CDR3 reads CASSLLTGGRDEQYF. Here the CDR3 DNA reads TGTGCCAGCAGCCTCCTTACAGGGGGTCGGGACGAGCAGTACTTC.

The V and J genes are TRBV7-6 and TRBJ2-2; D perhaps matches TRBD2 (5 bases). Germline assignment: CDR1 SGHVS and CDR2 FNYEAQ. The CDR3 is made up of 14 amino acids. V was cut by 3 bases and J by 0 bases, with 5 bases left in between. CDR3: CASSFGTNTGELFF. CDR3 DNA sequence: TGTGCCAGCAGCTTCGGGACGAACACCGGGGAGCTGTTTTTT.

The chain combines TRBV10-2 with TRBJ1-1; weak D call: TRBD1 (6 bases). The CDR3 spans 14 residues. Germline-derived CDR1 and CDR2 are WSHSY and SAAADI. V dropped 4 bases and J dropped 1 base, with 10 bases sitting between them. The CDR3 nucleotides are TGCGCCAGCAGTGTCGTCAGGGGGAACACTGAAGCTTTCTTT. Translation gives CASSVVRGNTEAFF.

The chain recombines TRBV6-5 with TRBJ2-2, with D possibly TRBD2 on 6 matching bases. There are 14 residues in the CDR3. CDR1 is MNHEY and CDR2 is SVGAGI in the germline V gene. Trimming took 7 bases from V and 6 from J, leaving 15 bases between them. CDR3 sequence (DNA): TGTGCCAGCACTCTAGCGACGGAGGCCGGGGAGCTGTTTTTT. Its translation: CASTLATEAGELFF.